This TCR beta chain was captured in a study of T cells in tuberculosis. Study background: T cells were selected with CD1B tetramers loaded with glucose monomycolate.

Only in-frame clones appear in the TCRdb table, and some are missing; sequencing was by immunoSEQ multiplex PCR. The sample contains 85,000 to 100,000 clones, roughly 91% of which appear only once. This clone was found once. After thawing and overnight rest, PBMC were stained with GMM-loaded CD1B tetramer, viability dye and anti-CD3 for sorting. The CD1B tetramers carried C32 glucose monomycolate purified from Rhodococcus equi. Approximately 91,000 tetramer-negative cells were sorted from each donor. V lost 3 bases and J lost 4; bases outside the gene matches: 0. Germline CDR1 SGHRS, CDR2 YFSETQ. The CDR3 runs 13 residues.

This clonotype was sampled from an adult woman with latent tuberculosis. The chain combines TRBV5-1 with TRBJ2-1; 8 nucleotides line up with TRBD1. Sequenced: CD1b-GMM tetramer-negative cells sorted from PBMCs. The CDR3 sequence is CASSWTGYNEQFF. CDR3 sequence (DNA): TGCGCCAGCAGCTGGACAGGGTACAATGAGCAGTTCTTC.